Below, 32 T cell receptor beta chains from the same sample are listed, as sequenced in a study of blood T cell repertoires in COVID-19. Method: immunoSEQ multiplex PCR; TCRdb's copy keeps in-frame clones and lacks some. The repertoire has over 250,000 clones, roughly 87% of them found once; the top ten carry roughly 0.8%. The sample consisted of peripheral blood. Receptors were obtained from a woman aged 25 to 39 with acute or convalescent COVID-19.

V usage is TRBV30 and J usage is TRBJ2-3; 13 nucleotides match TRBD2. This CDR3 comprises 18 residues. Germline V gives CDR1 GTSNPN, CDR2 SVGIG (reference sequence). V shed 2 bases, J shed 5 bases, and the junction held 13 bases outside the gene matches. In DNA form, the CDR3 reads TGTGCCTGGAGTCCTAAACTGACTAGCGGGAGGTTCCAAGATACGCAGTATTTT. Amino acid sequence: CAWSPKLTSGRFQDTQYF.

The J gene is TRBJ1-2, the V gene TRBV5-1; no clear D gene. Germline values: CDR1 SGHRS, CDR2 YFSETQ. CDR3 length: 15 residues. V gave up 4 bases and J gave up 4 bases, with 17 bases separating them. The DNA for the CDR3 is TGCGCCAGCAGCCCGACGGGAGAGTCCTCCTATGGCTACACCTTC. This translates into CASSPTGESSYGYTF.

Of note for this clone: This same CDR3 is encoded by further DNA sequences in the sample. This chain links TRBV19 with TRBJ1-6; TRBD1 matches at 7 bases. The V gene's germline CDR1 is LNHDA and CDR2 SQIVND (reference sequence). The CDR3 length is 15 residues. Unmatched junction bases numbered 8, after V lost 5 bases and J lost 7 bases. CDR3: CASSPGQGGNSPLHF. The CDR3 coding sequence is TGTGCCAGTAGTCCCGGGCAGGGGGGAAATTCACCCCTCCACTTT.

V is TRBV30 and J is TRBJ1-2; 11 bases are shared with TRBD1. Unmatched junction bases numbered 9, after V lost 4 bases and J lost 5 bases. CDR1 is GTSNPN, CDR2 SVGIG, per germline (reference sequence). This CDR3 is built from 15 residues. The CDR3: CAWIAGTGGRYGYTF. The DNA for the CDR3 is TGTGCCTGGATCGCAGGGACAGGGGGAAGATATGGCTACACCTTC.

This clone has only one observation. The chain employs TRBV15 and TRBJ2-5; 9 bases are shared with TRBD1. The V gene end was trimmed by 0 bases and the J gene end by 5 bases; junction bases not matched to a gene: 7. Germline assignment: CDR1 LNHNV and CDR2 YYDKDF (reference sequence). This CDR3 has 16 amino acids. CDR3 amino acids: CATSRDSTGGAETQYF. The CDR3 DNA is TGTGCCACCAGCAGAGATAGTACAGGGGGCGCGGAGACCCAGTACTTC.

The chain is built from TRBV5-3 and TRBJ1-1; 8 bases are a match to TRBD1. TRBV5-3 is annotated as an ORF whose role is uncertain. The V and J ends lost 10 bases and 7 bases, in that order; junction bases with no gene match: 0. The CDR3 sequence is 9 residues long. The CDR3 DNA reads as TGTGCCGGGACAGGTGAAGCTTTCTTT. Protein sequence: CAGTGEAFF.

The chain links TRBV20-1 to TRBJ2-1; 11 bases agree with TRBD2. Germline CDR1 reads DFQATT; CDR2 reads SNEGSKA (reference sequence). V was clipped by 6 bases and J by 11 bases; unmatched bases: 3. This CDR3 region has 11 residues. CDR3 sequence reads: CSAGTSGKQFF. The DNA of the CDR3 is TGCAGTGCCGGGACTAGCGGAAAGCAGTTCTTC.

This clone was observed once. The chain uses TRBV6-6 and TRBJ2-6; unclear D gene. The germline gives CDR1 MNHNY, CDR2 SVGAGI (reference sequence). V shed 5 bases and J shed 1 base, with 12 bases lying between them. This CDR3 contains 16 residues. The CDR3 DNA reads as TGTGCCAGCAGTCCCCAACATCCTTCTGGGGCCAACGTCCTGACTTTC. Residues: CASSPQHPSGANVLTF.

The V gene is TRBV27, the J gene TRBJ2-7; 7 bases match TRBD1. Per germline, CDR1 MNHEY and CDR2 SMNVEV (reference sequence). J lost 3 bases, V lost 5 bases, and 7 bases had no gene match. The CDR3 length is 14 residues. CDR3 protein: CASSAGQASYEQYF. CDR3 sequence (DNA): TGTGCCAGCAGTGCCGGACAGGCTAGCTACGAGCAGTACTTC.

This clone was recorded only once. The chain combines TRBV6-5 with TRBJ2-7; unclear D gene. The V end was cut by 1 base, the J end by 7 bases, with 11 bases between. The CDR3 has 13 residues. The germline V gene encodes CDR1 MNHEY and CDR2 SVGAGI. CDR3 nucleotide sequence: TGTGCCAGCAGTTACTTTGCGGTCTCAGAGCAGTACTTC. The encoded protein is CASSYFAVSEQYF.

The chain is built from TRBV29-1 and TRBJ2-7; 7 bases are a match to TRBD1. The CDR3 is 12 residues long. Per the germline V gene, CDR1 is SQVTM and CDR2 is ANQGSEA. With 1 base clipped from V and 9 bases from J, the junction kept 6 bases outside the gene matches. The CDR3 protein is CSVEVVAGGQYF. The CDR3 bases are TGCAGCGTTGAAGTGGTCGCAGGGGGGCAGTACTTC.

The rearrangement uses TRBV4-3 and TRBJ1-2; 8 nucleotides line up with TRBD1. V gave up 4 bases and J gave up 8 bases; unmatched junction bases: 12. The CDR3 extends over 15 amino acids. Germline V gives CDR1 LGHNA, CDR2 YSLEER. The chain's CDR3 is CASSPGTGESMGYTF. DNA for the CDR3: TGCGCCAGCAGCCCGGGGACAGGCGAATCTATGGGCTACACCTTC.

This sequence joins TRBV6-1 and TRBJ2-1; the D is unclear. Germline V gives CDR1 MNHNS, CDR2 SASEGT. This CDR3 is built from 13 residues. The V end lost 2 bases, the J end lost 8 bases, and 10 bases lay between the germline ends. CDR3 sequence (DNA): TGTGCCAGCAGTGAAAATTGGGCGTATGAGCAGTTCTTC. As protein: CASSENWAYEQFF.

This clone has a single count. This CDR3 is CASSKAPGGRNSPLHF. DNA of the CDR3: TGTGCCAGCAGCAAAGCTCCGGGCGGGAGAAATTCACCCCTCCACTTT. The J gene is TRBJ1-6, the V gene TRBV21-1. TRBV21-1 is recorded as a pseudogene. This CDR3 is 16 amino acids long.

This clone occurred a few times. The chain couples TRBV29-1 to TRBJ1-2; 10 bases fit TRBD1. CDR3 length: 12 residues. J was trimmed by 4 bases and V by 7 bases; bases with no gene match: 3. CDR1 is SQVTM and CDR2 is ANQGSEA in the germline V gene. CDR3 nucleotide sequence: TGCAGCGCTAGGACAGGGGGCTATGGCTACACCTTC. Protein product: CSARTGGYGYTF.

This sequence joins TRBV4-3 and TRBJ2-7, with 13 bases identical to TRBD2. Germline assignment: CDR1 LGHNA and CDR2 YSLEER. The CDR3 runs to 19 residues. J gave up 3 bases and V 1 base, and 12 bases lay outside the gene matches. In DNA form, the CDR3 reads TGCGCCAGCAGCCAAGGTGTCGGAGGACTAGCGGGAGAAGGCTACGAGCAGTACTTC. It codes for CASSQGVGGLAGEGYEQYF.

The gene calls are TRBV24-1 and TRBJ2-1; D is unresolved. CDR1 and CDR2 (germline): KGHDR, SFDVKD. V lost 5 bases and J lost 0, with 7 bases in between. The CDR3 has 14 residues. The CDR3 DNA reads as TGTGCCACCAGTGGACTCCTCTCCTACAATGAGCAGTTCTTC. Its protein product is CATSGLLSYNEQFF.

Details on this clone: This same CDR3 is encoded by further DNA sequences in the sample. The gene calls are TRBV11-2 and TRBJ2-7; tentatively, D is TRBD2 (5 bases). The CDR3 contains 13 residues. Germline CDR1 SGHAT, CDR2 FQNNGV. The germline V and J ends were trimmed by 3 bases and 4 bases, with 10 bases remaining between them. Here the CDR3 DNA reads TGTGCCAGCAGCTTGTCTCCGGGGTACGAGCAGTACTTC. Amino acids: CASSLSPGYEQYF.

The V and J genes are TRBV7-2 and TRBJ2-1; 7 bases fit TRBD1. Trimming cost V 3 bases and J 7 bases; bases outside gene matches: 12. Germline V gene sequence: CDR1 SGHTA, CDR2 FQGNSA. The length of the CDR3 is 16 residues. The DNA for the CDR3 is TGTGCCAGCAGCTTTCCCGCGACAGGGATTATGAATGAGCAGTTCTTC. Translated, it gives CASSFPATGIMNEQFF.

CDR3 in DNA: TGCGCCAGCAGCCTTAGCGGGACCAGCCACGAGCAGTACTTC. Translated: CASSLSGTSHEQYF. The genes are TRBV10-1 and TRBJ2-7, with 8 bases aligning to TRBD2. J lost 5 bases, V lost 6 bases, and 9 bases had no gene match. The CDR3 is 14 amino acids. Germline V lookup: CDR1 WNHNN, CDR2 SYGVQD (reference sequence).

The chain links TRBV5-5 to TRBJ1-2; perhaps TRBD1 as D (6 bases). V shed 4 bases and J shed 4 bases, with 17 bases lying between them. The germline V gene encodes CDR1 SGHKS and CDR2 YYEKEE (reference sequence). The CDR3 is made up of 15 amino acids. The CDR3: CASSVQGAEAYGYTF. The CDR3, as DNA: TGTGCCAGCAGCGTACAGGGAGCAGAGGCCTATGGCTACACCTTC.

The CDR3 protein is CATPGGHSMNTEAFF. CDR3 nucleotides: TGTGCCACCCCGGGGGGACACAGCATGAACACTGAAGCTTTCTTT. The chain employs TRBV10-3 and TRBJ1-1, with D perhaps TRBD1 (6 bases). The CDR3 consists of 15 residues. Trimming took off 10 bases at V and 0 bases at J, with 18 bases between the two ends. Germline CDR1 and CDR2: ENHRY and SYGVKD.

For the CDR3, the DNA is TGTGCCAGCAGCTTAGTTAGCGGGGGATACGAGCAGTACTTC. As protein: CASSLVSGGYEQYF. The J gene is TRBJ2-7, the V gene TRBV7-2; the match to TRBD2 covers 9 bases. The length of the CDR3 is 14 residues. The germline CDR1 and CDR2 sequences are SGHTA and FQGNSA. V shed 1 base and J 4 bases; nucleotides not matched to a gene: 2.

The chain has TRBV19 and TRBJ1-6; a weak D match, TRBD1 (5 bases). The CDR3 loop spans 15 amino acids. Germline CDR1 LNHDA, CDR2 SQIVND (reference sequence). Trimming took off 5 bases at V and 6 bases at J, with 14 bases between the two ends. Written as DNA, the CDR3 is TGTGCCAGTAGTCTGGGGCAGAAAGTTAATTCACCCCTCCACTTT. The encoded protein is CASSLGQKVNSPLHF. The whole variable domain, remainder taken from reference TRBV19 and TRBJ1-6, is DGGITQSPKYLFRKEGQNVTLSCEQNLNHDAMYWYRQDPGQGLRLIYYSQIVNDFQKGDIAEGYSVSREKKESFPLTVTSAQKNPTAFYLCASSLGQKVNSPLHFGNGTRLTVT.

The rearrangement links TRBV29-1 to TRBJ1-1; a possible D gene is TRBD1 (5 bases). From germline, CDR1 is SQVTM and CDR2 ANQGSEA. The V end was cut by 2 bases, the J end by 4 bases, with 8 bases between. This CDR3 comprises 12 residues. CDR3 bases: TGCAGCGTTGAAAGGGGTTTCACTGAAGCTTTCTTT. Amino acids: CSVERGFTEAFF.

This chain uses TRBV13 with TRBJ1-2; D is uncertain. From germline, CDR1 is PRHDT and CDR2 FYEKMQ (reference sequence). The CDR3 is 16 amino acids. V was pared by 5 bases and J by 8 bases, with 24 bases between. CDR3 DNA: TGTGCCAGCAGCCCCGACTTCCGGATGACAAGAGGGGGCTACACCTTC. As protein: CASSPDFRMTRGGYTF.

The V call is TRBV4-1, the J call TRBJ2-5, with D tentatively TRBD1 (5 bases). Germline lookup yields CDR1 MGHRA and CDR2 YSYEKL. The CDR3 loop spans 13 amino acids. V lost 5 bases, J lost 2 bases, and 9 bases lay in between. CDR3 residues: CASSVQEQETQYF. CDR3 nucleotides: TGCGCCAGCAGCGTACAGGAGCAAGAGACCCAGTACTTC.

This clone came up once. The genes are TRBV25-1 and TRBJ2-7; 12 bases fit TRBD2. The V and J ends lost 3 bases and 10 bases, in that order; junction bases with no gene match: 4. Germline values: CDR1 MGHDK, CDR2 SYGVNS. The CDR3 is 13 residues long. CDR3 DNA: TGTGCCAGCAGTGATCGACTAGCGGGAGAACAGTACTTC. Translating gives CASSDRLAGEQYF.

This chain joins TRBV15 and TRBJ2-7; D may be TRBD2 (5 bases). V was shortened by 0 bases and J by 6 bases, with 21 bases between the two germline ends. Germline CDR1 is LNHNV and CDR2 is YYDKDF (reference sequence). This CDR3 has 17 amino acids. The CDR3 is CATSRDGSSGPFGEQYF. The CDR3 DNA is TGTGCCACCAGCAGAGATGGGTCCAGCGGCCCTTTCGGCGAGCAGTACTTC. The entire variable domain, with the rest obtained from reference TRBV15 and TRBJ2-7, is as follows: DAMVIQNPRYQVTQFGKPVTLSCSQTLNHNVMYWYQQKSSQAPKLLFHYYDKDFNNEADTPDNFQSRRPNTSFCFLDIRSPGLGDTAMYLCATSRDGSSGPFGEQYFGPGTRLTVT.

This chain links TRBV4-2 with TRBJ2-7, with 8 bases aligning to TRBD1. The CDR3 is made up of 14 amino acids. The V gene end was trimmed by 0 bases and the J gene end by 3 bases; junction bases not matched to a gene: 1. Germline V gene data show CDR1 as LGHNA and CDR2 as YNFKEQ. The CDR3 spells CASSQDRGHYEQYF. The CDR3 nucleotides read TGTGCCAGCAGCCAAGACAGGGGGCACTACGAGCAGTACTTC.

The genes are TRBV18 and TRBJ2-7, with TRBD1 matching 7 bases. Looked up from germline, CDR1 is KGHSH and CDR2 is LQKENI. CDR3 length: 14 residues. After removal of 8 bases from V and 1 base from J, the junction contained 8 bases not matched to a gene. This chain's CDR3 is CASGGSRGSYEQYF. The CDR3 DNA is TGTGCCAGCGGTGGTAGCAGGGGGTCCTACGAGCAGTACTTC.

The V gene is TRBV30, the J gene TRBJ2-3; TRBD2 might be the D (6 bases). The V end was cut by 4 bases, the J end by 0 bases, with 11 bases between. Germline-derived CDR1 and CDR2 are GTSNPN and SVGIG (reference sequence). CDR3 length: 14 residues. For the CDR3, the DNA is TGTGCCTGGACTTACGGGGGTAGCACAGATACGCAGTATTTT. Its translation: CAWTYGGSTDTQYF.